These T cell receptor beta chains were read from a single sample in a study of early T cells in non-severe SARS-CoV-2 infection. TCRdb fed the 5' RACE reads into MiXCR, producing one record per CDR3 protein. This sample yields more than 85,000 distinct CDR3 sequences, of which over 10% are seen a single time; 5.5% to 7% belongs to the top ten. Sequenced input: whole blood. The receptors come from an adult who was a healthcare worker with PCR-confirmed SARS-CoV-2 infection or an uninfected control (not recorded which). The CDR3 runs from the conserved cysteine through the conserved F or W. A D gene is named only where the DNA matches it firmly. Part of the rows lack a size; the others show once, few, many or a class for expanded clones.

j_gene: TRBJ2-5; d_gene: -; v_gene: TRBV5-6; abundance: -; CDR3aa: CASSLGAATETQYF; CDR3nt: TGTGCCAGCAGCTTGGGGGCGGCTACCGAGACCCAGTACTTC
j_gene: TRBJ2-5; d_gene: -; v_gene: TRBV20-1; abundance: few; CDR3aa: CSARTWEETQYF; CDR3nt: TGCAGTGCCCGGACGTGGGAGGAGACCCAGTACTTC
j_gene: TRBJ2-5; d_gene: -; v_gene: TRBV19; abundance: many; CDR3aa: CASSIQGKTQYF; CDR3nt: TGTGCCAGTAGTATCCAGGGGAAGACCCAGTACTTC
j_gene: TRBJ1-6; d_gene: -; v_gene: TRBV25-1; abundance: few; CDR3aa: CASGNSPLHF; CDR3nt: TGTGCCAGCGGAAATTCACCCCTCCACTTT
j_gene: TRBJ1-2; d_gene: -; v_gene: TRBV15; abundance: few; CDR3aa: CATSRGRDPSSGYTF; CDR3nt: TGTGCCACCAGCAGAGGCCGGGATCCCTCGTCAGGCTACACCTTC
j_gene: TRBJ2-3; d_gene: TRBD1; v_gene: TRBV7-2; abundance: many; CDR3aa: CASSLQGAGDTQYF; CDR3nt: TGTGCCAGCAGCTTACAGGGGGCAGGTGATACGCAGTATTTT
j_gene: TRBJ1-4; d_gene: -; v_gene: TRBV9; abundance: many; CDR3aa: CASSVGAGDEKLFF; CDR3nt: TGTGCCAGCAGCGTAGGGGCGGGGGATGAAAAACTGTTTTTT
j_gene: TRBJ2-7; d_gene: TRBD1; v_gene: TRBV3-1; abundance: many; CDR3aa: CASSQDETGIPYEQYF; CDR3nt: TGTGCCAGCAGCCAAGACGAGACAGGGATACCCTACGAGCAGTACTTC
j_gene: TRBJ2-7; d_gene: -; v_gene: TRBV15; abundance: few; CDR3aa: CATSRDVGSYEQYF; CDR3nt: TGTGCCACCAGCAGAGATGTGGGATCCTACGAGCAGTACTTC
j_gene: TRBJ2-3; d_gene: TRBD1; v_gene: TRBV6-1; abundance: few; CDR3aa: CASKTGTLTDTQYF; CDR3nt: TGTGCCAGCAAGACAGGGACACTAACAGATACGCAGTATTTT
j_gene: TRBJ1-6; d_gene: -; v_gene: TRBV7-6; abundance: many; CDR3aa: CASRAVNSPLHF; CDR3nt: TGTGCCAGCAGAGCGGTGAATTCACCCCTCCACTTT
j_gene: TRBJ1-1; d_gene: -; v_gene: TRBV18; abundance: -; CDR3aa: CASYTHRGRCLSEAFF; CDR3nt: TGTGCCAGCTATACTCACCGCGGGCGATGTCTTTCTGAAGCTTTCTTT
j_gene: TRBJ2-3; d_gene: -; v_gene: TRBV7-3; abundance: few; CDR3aa: CASSFPQGTTHTQYF; CDR3nt: TGTGCCAGCAGCTTTCCTCAGGGGACCACGCATACGCAGTATTTT
j_gene: TRBJ1-2; d_gene: -; v_gene: TRBV4-2; abundance: -; CDR3aa: CASSTGPPDYGYTF; CDR3nt: TGTGCCAGTTCGACAGGCCCACCTGACTATGGCTACACCTTC
j_gene: TRBJ2-7; d_gene: -; v_gene: TRBV27; abundance: many; CDR3aa: CASSLGPHAYEQYF; CDR3nt: TGTGCCAGCAGTTTAGGACCGCACGCTTACGAGCAGTACTTC
j_gene: TRBJ1-6; d_gene: -; v_gene: TRBV18; abundance: many; CDR3aa: CASSHTWDSPLHF; CDR3nt: TGTGCCAGCTCCCATACTTGGGATTCACCCCTCCACTTT
j_gene: TRBJ2-7; d_gene: -; v_gene: TRBV11-2; abundance: few; CDR3aa: CASSRDFSYEQYF; CDR3nt: TGTGCCAGCAGCCGGGACTTTTCCTACGAGCAGTACTTC
j_gene: TRBJ2-4; d_gene: -; v_gene: TRBV10-2; abundance: many; CDR3aa: CASGLARAKNIQYF; CDR3nt: TGCGCCAGTGGCCTCGCTCGAGCCAAAAACATTCAGTACTTC
j_gene: TRBJ2-1; d_gene: TRBD2; v_gene: TRBV7-9; abundance: many; CDR3aa: CASSSTRTSVLYNEQFF; CDR3nt: TGTGCCAGCAGCTCGACGCGAACTAGCGTTCTTTACAATGAGCAGTTCTTC
j_gene: TRBJ2-7; d_gene: TRBD2; v_gene: TRBV20-1; abundance: -; CDR3aa: CSASWLAGGSHEQYF; CDR3nt: TGCAGTGCTAGTTGGTTGGCGGGAGGGTCCCACGAGCAGTACTTC
j_gene: TRBJ2-3; d_gene: -; v_gene: TRBV5-1; abundance: many; CDR3aa: CASSNGESTDTQYF; CDR3nt: TGCGCCAGCAGCAACGGGGAGAGCACAGATACGCAGTATTTT
j_gene: TRBJ2-7; d_gene: -; v_gene: TRBV28; abundance: -; CDR3aa: CASTPGAYEQYF; CDR3nt: TGTGCCAGCACACCGGGAGCCTACGAGCAGTACTTC
j_gene: TRBJ2-3; d_gene: TRBD2; v_gene: TRBV20-1; abundance: -; CDR3aa: CSAPLAGDTQYF; CDR3nt: TGCAGTGCTCCCTTAGCGGGGGATACGCAGTATTTT
j_gene: TRBJ2-3; d_gene: TRBD1; v_gene: TRBV12-3/TRBV12-4; abundance: many; CDR3aa: CASRKTGKGDTQYF; CDR3nt: TGTGCCAGCAGAAAGACAGGGAAAGGAGATACGCAGTATTTT
j_gene: TRBJ2-1; d_gene: TRBD2; v_gene: TRBV7-9; abundance: -; CDR3aa: CASSQTSGSYNEQFF; CDR3nt: TGTGCCAGCAGCCAGACTAGCGGCTCCTACAATGAGCAGTTCTTC